This T cell receptor beta chain was sequenced for a study of T-cell reconstitution after alpha-beta-depleted transplantation in children. In regard to this clonotype: Its antigen is undetermined.

Points from the study as a whole: The high TCRbeta diversity at day 60 in some patients came from surviving recipient T cells and thymic progenitors.

This CDR3 has 14 amino acids. V was clipped by 5 bases and J by 0 bases, with 7 bases between them. Germline CDR1 and CDR2: KGHSH and LQKENI. As it was prepared, the TCRbeta library received unique molecular identifiers. TCRdb processed the PCR reads anew with MiXCR; each CDR3 protein has one entry. The sample has about 900,000 distinct CDR3 sequences; 25% to 35% are singletons. The sample here was PBMCs, mostly from graft donor cells, taken 360 days after TCRalphabeta/CD19-depleted stem cell transplant. The chain employs TRBV18 and TRBJ1-4, with unresolved D. The TCR comes from a boy younger than two who had a stem cell transplant for SCID, so the T cells may come from the graft donor. CDR3 DNA: TGTGCCAGCTCAAGGGCCGCAACTAATGAAAAACTGTTTTTT. This codes for CASSRAATNEKLFF.